The 23 T cell receptor beta chains listed next were all sequenced from one sample in a study of metastatic and nonmetastatic thyroid tumors (dated by TCRdb to 2020 to 2022). Libraries came from PCR. Instrument on record: Illumina HiSeq 4000. The public reads were reprocessed in TCRdb via fastp at Q25 and MiXCR, keeping in-frame beta chains. Here the sample has 84,000 or so clones; roughly 8.6% occur a single time. The top ten clones comprise roughly 10% of the sample. No patient had received any treatment before thyroid surgery. Sequencing was performed on blood. The receptors were gathered from a female donor with papillary thyroid cancer or a benign thyroid nodule (not recorded which). Some clones in this sample may be carry-over from other donors' samples.

This clone came up many times. CDR3 loop: CASSQRLANNGYTF. DNA for the CDR3: TGTGCCAGCAGCCAAAGACTGGCTAATAATGGCTACACCTTC. V usage is TRBV3-1 and J usage is TRBJ1-2; D ambiguous. The CDR3 spans 14 residues. V was trimmed by 2 bases and J by 6 bases, leaving 13 bases between them. CDR1 LGHDT and CDR2 YNNKEL come from the germline V gene (reference sequence).

The table lists this clone with many counts. This chain connects TRBV6-1 to TRBJ2-7; D assignment may be TRBD1 or TRBD2 (6 bases each). CDR3 size: 15 residues. Trimming pared 7 bases from V and 1 base from J, leaving 17 bases between. Per the germline V gene, CDR1 is MNHNS and CDR2 is SASEGT. Written as DNA, the CDR3 is TGTGCCAGCAAAGGGTTGGGAGGACAGTCCTACGAGCAGTACTTC. Translated, it gives CASKGLGGQSYEQYF.

This clone appeared many times. The gene calls are TRBV7-2 and TRBJ2-1; 9 bases align to TRBD1. This CDR3 contains 15 residues. Per germline, CDR1 SGHTA and CDR2 FQGNSA. V trimming: 8 bases; J trimming: 5 bases; junction bases outside the gene matches: 10. CDR3: CASRQGTGRDNEQFF. The CDR3 region has the DNA TGTGCCAGCCGTCAAGGGACAGGGCGAGACAATGAGCAGTTCTTC.

This clone was seen repeatedly, ten times or more. The V and J genes are TRBV7-6 and TRBJ1-6, with 9 nucleotides matching TRBD1. The ends lost 7 bases at V and 4 bases at J; junction bases unmatched: 5. This CDR3 has 15 amino acids. Germline V gives CDR1 SGHVS, CDR2 FNYEAQ. DNA for the CDR3: TGTGCCAGCACCAGACAGGGGGGGTATAATTCACCCCTCCACTTT. As protein: CASTRQGGYNSPLHF.

This clone was detected ten times or more. This chain uses TRBV7-2 with TRBJ1-2; 8 bases map to TRBD1. V was pared by 4 bases and J by 4 bases, with 8 bases of the junction left unmatched. The CDR3 contains 15 residues. Germline loops: CDR1 SGHTA, CDR2 FQGNSA. CDR3 sequence (DNA): TGTGCCAGCAGCTCTGCGGACAGGGATGGCTATGGCTACACCTTC. Translation: CASSSADRDGYGYTF. The full variable domain, rest sourced from reference TRBV7-2 and TRBJ1-2, is GAGVSQSPSNKVTEKGKDVELRCDPISGHTALYWYRQSLGQGLEFLIYFQGNSAPDKSGLPSDRFSAERTGGSVSTLTIQRTQQEDSAVYLCASSSADRDGYGYTFGSGTRLTVV.

The rearrangement links TRBV13 to TRBJ1-1, with 7 bases lining up with TRBD1. The CDR3 has 14 amino acids. CDR1 and CDR2 (germline): PRHDT, FYEKMQ (reference sequence). Losses at the gene ends were 5 bases for V and 6 bases for J; bases not matched to a gene: 9. The CDR3, as DNA: TGTGCCAGCAGCCCCTCGGACAGGAAGGCTGAAGCTTTCTTT. It translates to CASSPSDRKAEAFF.

This clone appeared a few times. In DNA, the CDR3 is TGTGCCAGCAGCGCACGACTAGCGGAGACCCAGTACTTC. Translated, it gives CASSARLAETQYF. The chain recombines TRBV13 with TRBJ2-5; 8 bases agree with TRBD2. Germline CDR1 and CDR2: PRHDT and FYEKMQ (reference sequence). V shed 5 bases and J 5 bases; nucleotides not matched to a gene: 4. This CDR3 has 13 amino acids.

This clone was found a few times. The rearrangement joins TRBV6-1 to TRBJ2-2, with D tentatively TRBD2 (6 bases). Germline assignment: CDR1 MNHNS and CDR2 SASEGT. The CDR3 loop spans 14 amino acids. Trimming left V 7 bases short and J 7 bases short, with 16 bases between. The CDR3 spells CASMVGSGSGELFF. CDR3 DNA: TGTGCCAGCATGGTAGGGTCCGGGAGCGGGGAGCTGTTTTTT.

This clone appeared many times. The chain is built from TRBV20-1 and TRBJ2-7; D is possibly TRBD2 (6 bases). Trimming left V 0 bases short and J 4 bases short, with 7 bases between. Germline loops: CDR1 DFQATT, CDR2 SNEGSKA (reference sequence). The CDR3 is 12 residues long. The CDR3 spells CSARDRGYEQYF. The CDR3 DNA reads TGCAGTGCTAGAGATCGGGGGTACGAGCAGTACTTC.

This clone was detected many times. This chain uses TRBV6-1 with TRBJ1-1; no clear D. V lost 5 bases, J lost 10 bases, and 17 bases lay in between. Germline V gene lookup returns CDR1 MNHNS and CDR2 SASEGT. CDR3 size: 13 residues. The CDR3 loop reads CASSYERRSAAFF. The CDR3 DNA is TGTGCCAGCAGTTATGAAAGGCGATCAGCAGCTTTCTTT.

There are many counts of this clone. V and J are TRBV4-1 and TRBJ1-3, with 7 bases identical to TRBD1. The germline CDR1 and CDR2 sequences are MGHRA and YSYEKL. V shed 3 bases and J 1 base; nucleotides not matched to a gene: 3. The CDR3 contains 15 residues. The CDR3 DNA follows: TGCGCCAGCAGCCAGTTACAGGGGTCTGGAAACACCATATATTTT. Translated, it gives CASSQLQGSGNTIYF.

This clone was seen more than once but under ten times. The chain combines TRBV7-2 with TRBJ2-7; D remains ambiguous. This CDR3 is built from 11 residues. Trimming took 7 bases from V and 4 from J, leaving 8 bases between them. The germline gives CDR1 SGHTA, CDR2 FQGNSA. The CDR3 loop is CASTLSYEQYF. For the CDR3, the DNA is TGTGCCAGCACCCTATCATACGAGCAGTACTTC.

This clone was observed many times. The chain links TRBV9 to TRBJ1-1, with 10 bases lining up with TRBD1. Germline V gives CDR1 SGDLS, CDR2 YYNGEE. The CDR3 is made up of 16 amino acids. With 4 bases clipped from V and 3 bases from J, the junction kept 9 bases outside the gene matches. The DNA of the CDR3 is TGTGCCAGCAGCTCACCGGGGACAGGGGTGGACACTGAAGCTTTCTTT. As protein: CASSSPGTGVDTEAFF.

In this sample, this clone turned up many times. The V gene is TRBV28, the J gene TRBJ2-5; the match to TRBD1 covers 11 bases. Germline trimming cut 4 bases from V and 3 bases from J; bases unmatched to any gene: 7. Germline V gene lookup returns CDR1 MDHEN and CDR2 SYDVKM. There are 16 residues in the CDR3. In DNA form, the CDR3 reads TGTGCCAGCAGTTCGGCCGGGACAGGGGGGGAAGAGACCCAGTACTTC. Translating it yields CASSSAGTGGEETQYF.

At least ten counts were recorded for this clone. At one end the junction does not follow the germline gene, possibly because of a read error. DNA of the CDR3: TGTGCCAGCGGCCTAACAGGGAGTGGAGACACCATATATTTT. This encodes CASGLTGSGDTIYF. The chain links TRBV2 to TRBJ1-3, with D possibly TRBD1 on 6 matching bases. CDR1 SNHLY and CDR2 FYNNEI come from the germline V gene. CDR3 length: 14 amino acids.

This clone has more than one count but fewer than ten. A clone one base away is much larger, so this may be a read error. The chain has TRBV2 and TRBJ1-1; D unclear. This CDR3 spans 11 amino acids. CDR1 and CDR2 (germline): SNHLY, FYNNEI. V dropped 9 bases and J dropped 1 base, with 6 bases sitting between them. As DNA, the CDR3 is TGTGCCAGGGGAGAGAACACTGAAGCTTTCTTT. Translating gives CARGENTEAFF.

This clone was observed a few times. At one boundary the junction diverges from the germline segment, which might be a read error. This chain uses TRBV6-1 with TRBJ1-2; the match to TRBD1 covers 8 bases. The CDR3 sequence is 15 residues long. The germline gives CDR1 MNHNS, CDR2 SASEGT. The CDR3 sequence is CAGSEARTGTYGYTF. The CDR3 nucleotides are TGTGCCGGCAGTGAAGCGAGGACAGGGACCTATGGCTACACCTTC.

This clone appeared many times. The chain uses TRBV7-2 and TRBJ2-1; D may be TRBD1 or TRBD2 (5 bases each). Germline V lookup: CDR1 SGHTA, CDR2 FQGNSA. The V end was cut by 5 bases, the J end by 2 bases, with 13 bases between. The CDR3 spans 15 residues. CDR3 DNA sequence: TGTGCCAGCAGCCAGAGGGGTGGGGCCTACAATGAGCAGTTCTTC. This translates into CASSQRGGAYNEQFF.

Concerning this clone itself: A single base separates this from a much larger clone, so it may be a read error. The chain uses TRBV2 and TRBJ1-1; D gene uncertain. Germline CDR1 is SNHLY and CDR2 is FYNNEI. The CDR3 contains 16 residues. For the CDR3, the DNA is TGTGCCACCAGTGAAGGCCGGGCCACACTTCCCACTGAAGCTTTCTTT. Translating it yields CATSEGRATLPTEAFF.

This clone was counted ten times or more. This chain uses TRBV7-9 with TRBJ1-1; 9 bases map to TRBD1. Unmatched junction bases numbered 9, after V lost 5 bases and J lost 5 bases. Looked up from germline, CDR1 is SEHNR and CDR2 is FQNEAQ (reference sequence). The CDR3 spans 15 residues. For the CDR3, the DNA is TGTGCCAGCAGCCCCTGGGACAGGGAGGGGACTGAAGCTTTCTTT. Its translation is CASSPWDREGTEAFF.

By sample share, this clone is medium-sized. This sample includes further DNA sequences coding for the same CDR3. The chain recombines TRBV6-4 with TRBJ2-3, with 10 bases aligning to TRBD2. There are 15 residues in the CDR3. V lost 0 bases to trimming and J lost 4 bases; unmatched junction nucleotides: 1. Germline V gene sequence: CDR1 MRHNA, CDR2 SNTAGT. CDR3: CASSDSAGGPDTQYF. The CDR3 DNA is TGTGCCAGCAGTGACTCAGCGGGGGGGCCAGATACGCAGTATTTT.

This clone appeared many times. The chain uses TRBV10-3 and TRBJ2-7; D is undetermined. Germline V gene lookup returns CDR1 ENHRY and CDR2 SYGVKD. Trimming removed 2 bases at V and 0 bases at J, with 11 bases between. The CDR3 loop spans 15 amino acids. CDR3: CAISERGGSSYEQYF. The CDR3 DNA follows: TGTGCCATCAGTGAGCGTGGCGGCTCCTCCTACGAGCAGTACTTC.

This clone was seen ten or more times. V is TRBV3-1 and J is TRBJ2-1; TRBD1 might be the D (6 bases). CDR1 is LGHDT, CDR2 YNNKEL, per germline (reference sequence). The ends were cut back, 4 bases at V and 8 bases at J, with 18 bases in the middle. CDR3 length equals 15 residues. CDR3 bases: TGTGCCAGCAGCCCCTCTACAGGGTCAGAGGATGAGCAGTTCTTC. It translates to CASSPSTGSEDEQFF.